Each of the 31 T cell receptor beta chains below was sequenced from the same sample in a study of CD8+ T cells in alopecia areata. Sequencing templates came from extracted RNA that was reverse transcribed into cDNA. TCRdb's table, derived via immunoSEQ multiplex PCR, lists solely in-frame clones and lacks some. The top ten hold about 4.9% of the sample, which has 120,000 or so clones, approximately 53% seen once. The specimen comprised CD4+ T cells sorted from blood, sampled at week 0. These receptor sequences come from a human donor with alopecia areata.

This chain joins TRBV29-1 and TRBJ2-1, with 9 bases that match TRBD2. The CDR3 sequence is 16 residues long. Germline V lookup: CDR1 SQVTM, CDR2 ANQGSEA. The ends lost 1 base at V and 0 bases at J; junction bases unmatched: 4. CDR3 loop: CSVEGSGRRSYNEQFF. The CDR3 nucleotides are TGCAGCGTTGAAGGTAGCGGGAGACGCTCCTACAATGAGCAGTTCTTC.

The V gene is TRBV5-4, the J gene TRBJ1-1; 8 bases agree with TRBD1. Losses at the gene ends were 0 bases for V and 3 bases for J; bases not matched to a gene: 7. Germline loops: CDR1 SGHNT, CDR2 YYREEE (reference sequence). This CDR3 has 16 residues. The CDR3 DNA reads as TGTGCCAGCAGCTTGGGTGGTGTACAGGGGGACACTGAAGCTTTCTTT. Translation gives CASSLGGVQGDTEAFF.

This chain connects TRBV27 to TRBJ2-7, with D unclear. The V end lost 5 bases, the J end lost 7 bases, and 15 bases lay between the germline ends. The CDR3 has 13 residues. Germline values: CDR1 MNHEY, CDR2 SMNVEV (reference sequence). The CDR3 nucleotides are TGTGCCAGCAGTACGACATCGCGAGTGGAGCAGTACTTC. Translation gives CASSTTSRVEQYF.

This chain joins TRBV28 and TRBJ1-2; 10 bases match TRBD1. The germline CDR1 and CDR2 sequences are MDHEN and SYDVKM. This CDR3 comprises 15 residues. V was clipped by 6 bases and J by 5 bases; unmatched bases: 9. The CDR3: CASRRGDRGGYGYTF. CDR3 nucleotide sequence: TGTGCCAGCAGAAGGGGGGACAGGGGCGGGTATGGCTACACCTTC.

The chain combines TRBV28 with TRBJ1-1; D remains ambiguous. The germline V gene encodes CDR1 MDHEN and CDR2 SYDVKM. The CDR3 is 14 residues long. V dropped 4 bases and J dropped 4 bases, with 13 bases sitting between them. The CDR3 spells CASSSRALSTEAFF. CDR3 DNA: TGTGCCAGCAGTTCGCGGGCCCTTAGCACTGAAGCTTTCTTT.

The chain employs TRBV7-2 and TRBJ2-3; the D call may be TRBD1 or TRBD2 (5 bases each). The germline V gene has CDR1 SGHTA and CDR2 FQGNSA. This CDR3 contains 18 residues. The V end lost 3 bases, the J end lost 3 bases, and 22 bases lay between the germline ends. For the CDR3, the DNA is TGTGCCAGCAGCTTGGGGATCCTAGCAGTCAGGGTGACAGATACGCAGTATTTT. Translating gives CASSLGILAVRVTDTQYF.

The J gene is TRBJ2-7, the V gene TRBV7-2, with 10 nucleotides matching TRBD2. The V gene end was trimmed by 3 bases and the J gene end by 6 bases; junction bases not matched to a gene: 8. CDR1 and CDR2 (germline): SGHTA, FQGNSA. This CDR3 contains 15 residues. The DNA for the CDR3 is TGTGCCAGCAGCTTTACTAGCGGGGCCCAGGGCGAGCAGTACTTC. Translating gives CASSFTSGAQGEQYF.

This clone was found a few times. This chain links TRBV28 with TRBJ2-7; D is unresolved. Trimming cost V 3 bases and J 5 bases, with 8 bases left between them. The germline gives CDR1 MDHEN, CDR2 SYDVKM. This CDR3 is built from 12 residues. The CDR3 nucleotides are TGTGCCAGCAGTTTTATCAGGAACGAGCAGTACTTC. Translating gives CASSFIRNEQYF.

This clone has a handful of counts. The chain carries TRBV15 and TRBJ2-7; D might be TRBD1 (5 bases). The CDR3 consists of 16 residues. CDR1 LNHNV and CDR2 YYDKDF come from the germline V gene (reference sequence). V shed 0 bases and J shed 3 bases, with 15 bases lying between them. CDR3 nucleotides: TGTGCCACCAGCAGAGATCCGGGCAGGGTTGGCTACGAGCAGTACTTC. This gives the protein CATSRDPGRVGYEQYF.

J is TRBJ1-3 and V is TRBV28; D is uncertain. Deletions cut 6 bases from V and 0 bases from J, with 9 bases between. Germline CDR1 is MDHEN and CDR2 is SYDVKM. CDR3 length equals 14 residues. The CDR3 DNA follows: TGTGCCAGCAGGCCCCGGAGCTCTGGAAACACCATATATTTT. This codes for CASRPRSSGNTIYF.

Only a few counts were recorded for this clone. This sequence joins TRBV10-3 and TRBJ2-6; D possibly uses TRBD1 or TRBD2 (5 bases each). The germline V and J ends were trimmed by 2 bases and 1 base, with 18 bases remaining between them. Germline assignment: CDR1 ENHRY and CDR2 SYGVKD. This CDR3 is 19 amino acids long. The CDR3 protein is CAISEAGDRPGSGANVLTF. The CDR3 bases are TGTGCCATCAGTGAGGCCGGGGACCGACCTGGTTCTGGGGCCAACGTCCTGACTTTC.

This clone was counted a single time. The rearrangement joins TRBV14 to TRBJ2-3, with 7 bases fitting TRBD2. The germline gives CDR1 SGHDN, CDR2 FVKESK. The CDR3 runs to 15 residues. The V segment lost 1 base and the J segment 3 bases; nucleotides outside the gene matches: 4. This CDR3 is CASSQGTRRTDTQYF. The CDR3 nucleotides are TGTGCCAGCAGCCAAGGGACTAGAAGGACAGATACGCAGTATTTT.

Judged by abundance, this clone is medium-sized (0.01 to 0.1%). J is TRBJ2-3 and V is TRBV11-2; D uncertain. V lost 5 bases, J lost 3 bases, and 6 bases lay in between. Germline lookup yields CDR1 SGHAT and CDR2 FQNNGV. CDR3 length: 12 amino acids. The CDR3 loop is CASSPTTDTQYF. In DNA form, the CDR3 reads TGTGCCAGCAGCCCAACAACAGATACGCAGTATTTT.

The gene calls are TRBV5-4 and TRBJ2-7, with 7 nucleotides matching TRBD2. V shed 3 bases, J shed 3 bases, and the junction held 15 bases outside the gene matches. Looked up from germline, CDR1 is SGHNT and CDR2 is YYREEE (reference sequence). The length of the CDR3 is 17 residues. CDR3 amino acids: CASSSRTSDYSIYEQYF. The CDR3 nucleotides read TGTGCCAGCAGCTCCCGGACTAGTGACTACTCTATCTACGAGCAGTACTTC.

The gene calls are TRBV5-1 and TRBJ2-7; D unclear. Germline V lookup: CDR1 SGHRS, CDR2 YFSETQ. This CDR3 is 13 amino acids long. Between the trimmed V and J ends, which lost 0 bases and 3 bases, there was a span of 7 bases. CDR3 bases: TGCGCCAGCAGCTTGGACCTTCTCTACGAGCAGTACTTC. Its protein is CASSLDLLYEQYF.

The J gene is TRBJ1-1, the V gene TRBV5-1, with 7 bases fitting TRBD1. CDR3 length: 16 residues. CDR1 and CDR2 from the germline V gene are SGHRS and YFSETQ. V trimming: 5 bases; J trimming: 0 bases; junction bases outside the gene matches: 10. DNA for the CDR3: TGCGCCAGCAGAAGGAACAGGGGTACCCTGAACACTGAAGCTTTCTTT. Translated: CASRRNRGTLNTEAFF.

This clone was seen a few times. V and J are TRBV7-9 and TRBJ2-4, with D perhaps being TRBD1 or TRBD2 (5 bases each). V lost 3 bases and J lost 5, with 11 bases in between. Germline-derived CDR1 and CDR2 are SEHNR and FQNEAQ (reference sequence). This CDR3 has 14 residues. The CDR3: CASSLWDGENIQYF. The CDR3 coding sequence is TGTGCCAGCAGCTTGTGGGACGGTGAAAACATTCAGTACTTC.

Notes on this clone: A much larger clone lies one base from this, so it may be a read error. The same CDR3 arises from other DNA sequences in this sample as well. The chain combines TRBV28 with TRBJ2-2, with D tentatively TRBD1 (5 bases). Germline CDR1 reads MDHEN; CDR2 reads SYDVKM. The CDR3 sequence is 15 residues long. The CDR3 coding sequence is TGTGCCAGCAGTTCAGGGTGGCCAACAACCGGCGAGCTGTTTTTT. Its translation: CASSSGWPTTGELFF.

This clone was recorded only once. The CDR3 bases are TGCGCCAGCAGCTTGGGGGACAGAGAGCAAGAGACCCAGTACTTC. Translation gives CASSLGDREQETQYF. The chain carries TRBV5-1 and TRBJ2-5, with TRBD1 matching 7 bases. The CDR3 runs to 15 residues. Germline CDR1 is SGHRS and CDR2 is YFSETQ. J gave up 2 bases and V 0 bases, and 4 bases lay outside the gene matches. Complete variable domain (other parts from reference TRBV5-1 and TRBJ2-5): KAGVTQTPRYLIKTRGQQVTLSCSPISGHRSVSWYQQTPGQGLQFLFEYFSETQRNKGNFPGRFSGRQFSNSRSEMNVSTLELGDSALYLCASSLGDREQETQYFGPGTRLLVL.

This clone has a handful of counts. J is TRBJ2-5 and V is TRBV20-1, with D uncertain. Germline V gene data show CDR1 as DFQATT and CDR2 as SNEGSKA (reference sequence). The CDR3 is 10 amino acids. V lost 0 bases to trimming and J lost 4 bases, with 0 bases between them. Here the CDR3 reads CSAREETQYF. The CDR3 DNA sequence: TGCAGTGCTAGAGAAGAGACCCAGTACTTC.

The rearrangement uses TRBV4-3 and TRBJ2-1; the match to TRBD2 covers 8 bases. After removal of 5 bases from V and 1 base from J, the junction contained 7 bases not matched to a gene. Germline V lookup: CDR1 LGHNA, CDR2 YSLEER. This CDR3 spans 16 amino acids. The DNA for the CDR3 is TGCGCCAGCAGCACATCGGGACTAGTATCCTACAATGAGCAGTTCTTC. This translates into CASSTSGLVSYNEQFF.

The rearrangement links TRBV25-1 to TRBJ2-3, with D perhaps TRBD2 (5 bases). The CDR3 is made up of 16 amino acids. The V and J ends lost 3 bases and 0 bases respectively, with 13 bases between them. Per germline, CDR1 MGHDK and CDR2 SYGVNS. DNA for the CDR3: TGTGCCAGCAGTGATGTCACCCGGGGTAGCACAGATACGCAGTATTTT. Encoded protein: CASSDVTRGSTDTQYF.

The CDR3 DNA is TGTGCCAGCAGCGGCCCCGTAGGGGGTACTGAAGCTTTCTTT. This encodes CASSGPVGGTEAFF. The chain recombines TRBV5-6 with TRBJ1-1; D perhaps matches TRBD1 (6 bases). The germline V gene has CDR1 SGHDT and CDR2 YYEEEE. The CDR3 spans 14 residues. The V and J ends lost 4 bases and 5 bases respectively, with 15 bases between them.

The genes are TRBV7-2 and TRBJ1-3, with unresolved D. Trimming removed 1 base at V and 0 bases at J, with 10 bases between. CDR3 length: 16 amino acids. Germline assignment: CDR1 SGHTA and CDR2 FQGNSA. As DNA, the CDR3 is TGTGCCAGCAGCTTAGGTGGAGTCCACTCTGGAAACACCATATATTTT. It is translated as CASSLGGVHSGNTIYF.

The chain couples TRBV5-4 to TRBJ2-3; D might be TRBD1 or TRBD2, each matching 5 bases. Germline CDR1 and CDR2: SGHNT and YYREEE (reference sequence). The CDR3 totals 12 residues. V shed 7 bases and J shed 3 bases, with 9 bases lying between them. This chain's CDR3 is CASYGGTDTQYF. The DNA for the CDR3 is TGTGCCAGCTATGGGGGAACAGATACGCAGTATTTT. The variable domain in full, completed from reference TRBV5-4 and TRBJ2-3, reads ETGVTQSPTHLIKTRGQQVTLRCSSQSGHNTVSWYQQALGQGPQFIFQYYREEENGRGNFPPRFSGLQFPNYSSELNVNALELDDSALYLCASYGGTDTQYFGPGTRLTVL.

The rearrangement uses TRBV2 and TRBJ1-2; TRBD1 agrees at 10 bases. Germline CDR1 is SNHLY and CDR2 is FYNNEI. This CDR3 is 15 amino acids long. V lost 5 bases to trimming and J lost 5 bases; unmatched junction nucleotides: 8. The CDR3 here is CASSQGQGKGYGYTF. In nucleotides, the CDR3 is TGTGCCAGCAGTCAGGGACAGGGGAAGGGGTATGGCTACACCTTC. Combining the CDR3 with reference TRBV2 and TRBJ1-2 gives the whole variable domain EPEVTQTPSHQVTQMGQEVILRCVPISNHLYFYWYRQILGQKVEFLVSFYNNEISEKSEIFDDQFSVERPDGSNFTLKIRSTKLEDSAMYFCASSQGQGKGYGYTFGSGTRLTVV.

This clone was observed a few times. The V call is TRBV7-3, the J call TRBJ1-2, with D hard to call. Trimming removed 2 bases from V and 10 bases from J, with 11 bases in between. Germline-derived CDR1 and CDR2 are SGHTA and FQGTGA. This CDR3 is 12 amino acids long. In DNA, the CDR3 is TGTGCCAGCAGCTTAGGCACAGCTCACTACACCTTC. Protein product: CASSLGTAHYTF.

In its sample, this clone was seen a few times. The chain carries TRBV7-9 and TRBJ1-5; D remains ambiguous. The CDR3 length is 18 residues. Germline V gene data show CDR1 as SEHNR and CDR2 as FQNEAQ (reference sequence). V lost 1 base and J 1 base, leaving 17 bases between the germline ends. CDR3 nucleotide sequence: TGTGCCAGCAGCTTAGACCCCGGGAGAACGTCAAGCAATCAGCCCCAGCATTTT. Protein: CASSLDPGRTSSNQPQHF.

The CDR3 coding sequence is TGTGCCAGCAGCTTAACATACGCCAGCACAGATACGCAGTATTTT. Protein: CASSLTYASTDTQYF. The chain is built from TRBV7-3 and TRBJ2-3; D is ambiguous. The CDR3 sequence is 15 residues long. Per the germline V gene, CDR1 is SGHTA and CDR2 is FQGTGA. Trimming pared 0 bases from V and 0 bases from J, leaving 7 bases between.

The chain links TRBV7-2 to TRBJ1-1, with D hard to call. CDR3 length: 13 amino acids. Germline CDR1 reads SGHTA; CDR2 reads FQGNSA. The V end was cut by 1 base, the J end by 5 bases, with 8 bases between. Here the CDR3 DNA reads TGTGCCAGCAGCTTAGTTCGGGCAACTGAAGCTTTCTTT. This translates into CASSLVRATEAFF.

The rearrangement links TRBV19 to TRBJ2-4; no firm D call. V was cut by 3 bases and J by 0 bases, with 12 bases left in between. There are 16 residues in the CDR3. Germline CDR1 is LNHDA and CDR2 is SQIVND (reference sequence). CDR3 DNA sequence: TGTGCCAGTAGTATTTCATCAGGCTTAGCCAAAAACATTCAGTACTTC. Protein sequence: CASSISSGLAKNIQYF. Together with reference TRBV19 and TRBJ2-4, the CDR3 gives the full variable domain: DGGITQSPKYLFRKEGQNVTLSCEQNLNHDAMYWYRQDPGQGLRLIYYSQIVNDFQKGDIAEGYSVSREKKESFPLTVTSAQKNPTAFYLCASSISSGLAKNIQYFGAGTRLSVL.